This TCR beta chain was observed in a study of blood T cell repertoires in COVID-19 (dated by TCRdb to the early 2020s). For the wider study: Recovered participants in ImmuneRACE Cohort 3 were defined as having two consecutive negative NP/OP PCR tests, clearance from a healthcare professional, or resolution of symptoms. Samples from collaborators originated in the United States, Italy and Spain and spanned both the acute and convalescent phases of COVID-19. The material from the prospective study consisted of cDNA or gDNA derived from T cells, B-cell-depleted T cells, or PBMCs. Subjects who had been exposed to COVID-19, were actively infected with it, or had recovered from it provided the deeply sampled blood TCRbeta repertoires that made up the dataset. The repertoires were released in a freely available public database intended as a resource for research on the immune response to SARS-CoV-2. Samples came from the ongoing ImmuneRACE study (first 160 participants) plus 1,254 subjects from 6 global collaborators. Sample metadata almost always included a de-identified subject ID, COVID-19 status, age in years and sex. HLA class I and class II types, where available, came from metadata supplied by the sample provider rather than from assay-based typing.

With regard to this clone: This receptor's antigen is unknown. The sample holds no much larger clone one base away, and base qualities are not on file.

Enrolling through a virtual design, the prospective study's participants ranged in age from about 18 to 100 years and lived across roughly 24 United States geographic areas. Cohort assignment in the prospective study relied on participant-reported clinical history from a screening survey and a study questionnaire. Mobile phlebotomists in the prospective study collected whole blood, serum and a nasopharyngeal or oropharyngeal swab from every participant. Participants in the prospective study had the option to provide additional blood draws and questionnaires over a 2-month period. Prospective study blood samples were shipped either frozen or at room temperature before DNA extraction. The paper as a whole reports these results and caveats: Clinical and demographic metadata were provided uncurated, with the amount varying by source and participant.

TCRbeta CDR3 regions were amplified from genomic DNA using the immunoSEQ Assay, a bias-controlled multiplex PCR. The study's processing was this. Within the assay, amplification of reference gene primers was used to estimate how many nucleated cells each sample contained. To quantify the absolute abundance of each unique TCRbeta CDR3 rearrangement, sequence reads were collapsed and filtered. For each sample, productive Simpson clonality was calculated as the square root of Simpson's diversity index over productive rearrangements. TCRdb mirrors the immuneACCESS table, restricted to in-frame sequences. Some clones are absent from its copies; in checked studies, under half trace to an unresolved V gene, and the reason for the others is unknown. For V, J and clone size, that table is used; D and trimming come from the DNA. The sample data list fewer than 200,000 clones, and 86% of these were observed just once. The ten largest clones capture roughly 25% of the sample.

Per the germline V gene, MGHRA is the CDR1 and YSYEKL is the CDR2. Its CDR3 holds 16 amino acids, cysteine through phenylalanine. The entry retains the CDR3 DNA only, 48 bases that are in frame from base 1. V and J are trimmed by 1 base and 4 bases, and the gene matches miss 9 bases of the junction. The receptor was derived from a woman in her forties in a cohort exposed to, infected with or recovered from COVID-19 (not recorded which). Sequences were obtained from PBMCs or T cells enriched from blood (not recorded which). In this chain, TRBV4-1 is recombined with TRBJ1-2; 7 junctional bases match TRBD1. The CDR3 protein sequence reads: CASSQVEGQSSYGYTF. The nucleotide sequence is TGCGCCAGCAGCCAAGTAGAGGGACAGTCCAGCTATGGCTACACCTTC.